Listed below are T cell receptor beta chains from one sample, sequenced in a study of cytotoxic CD8 clonotypes in ibrutinib-treated CLL. Only in-frame clones appear in the TCRdb table, and some are missing; sequencing was by immunoSEQ multiplex PCR. The table has about 22,000 clones, approximately 72% seen once. The material sequenced was PBMCs, taken before ibrutinib treatment. The receptors originated from a human donor with chronic lymphocytic leukemia. Both conserved end residues are part of each CDR3. The D gene is left open where the match is weak. Not every row has a clone size; where given, it reads once, few, many or a size class.

NA,NA,TRBV30,TRBJ1-5,TGTGCCTGGAGTGATCAGAAATGGAGCAATCAGCCCCAGCATTTT,CAWSDQKWSNQPQHF
TRBD2,NA,TRBV7-3,TRBJ2-4,TGTGCCAGCAGCTTCCTGACTAGCCGCAGGGCCAAAAACATTCAGTACTTC,CASSFLTSRRAKNIQYF
NA,NA,TRBV29-1,TRBJ2-7,TGCAGCGTTGGGACCCCATACGAGCAGTACTTC,CSVGTPYEQYF
NA,few,TRBV7-9,TRBJ1-2,TGTGCCAGCAGCTCCAGCTTGACAGGCAACTATGGCTACACCTTC,CASSSSLTGNYGYTF
NA,NA,TRBV5-1,TRBJ2-5,TGCGCCAGCAGCTTGGCCCAGGGGAAGGGAGAGACCCAGTACTTC,CASSLAQGKGETQYF
TRBD1,once,TRBV18,TRBJ2-6,TGTGCCAGCTCACCTTCTGGTACAGGGGGCGGCGTCCTGACTTTC,CASSPSGTGGGVLTF
TRBD2,NA,TRBV7-7,TRBJ2-1,TGTGCTAGCAGCTCCGGACGTCATAGCGGGAGTCGGCAGTTCTTC,CASSSGRHSGSRQFF
NA,NA,TRBV10-1,TRBJ1-1,TGCGCCAGCAGCAGGGGAGGAGGCACTGAAGCTTTCTTT,CASSRGGGTEAFF
NA,NA,TRBV6-6,TRBJ1-4,TGTGCCAGCACCTACTCCGGACAGACTAATGAAAAACTGTTTTTT,CASTYSGQTNEKLFF
NA,NA,TRBV5-1,TRBJ2-5,TGCGCCAGCAGTCTTCGGGGGAAGGAAGAGACCCAGTACTTC,CASSLRGKEETQYF
NA,NA,TRBV2,TRBJ1-1,TGTGCCAGCAGTGAAGAGGGCAGGAACACTGAAGCTTTCTTT,CASSEEGRNTEAFF
TRBD2,NA,TRBV9,TRBJ2-3,TGTGCCAGCAGCGTAGCTCTGACTGCGGGGGTCGATACGCAGTATTTT,CASSVALTAGVDTQYF
NA,NA,TRBV7-2,TRBJ2-7,TGTGCCAGCAGCGGAGGGCCTAGTAAGGTCTACGAGCAGTACTTC,CASSGGPSKVYEQYF
NA,medium-sized,TRBV2,TRBJ1-5,TGTGCCAGCAGGTCGCCAGGGAATCAGCCCCAGCATTTT,CASRSPGNQPQHF
TRBD1,few,TRBV2,TRBJ2-2,TGTGCCAGACAAACAGGGGGCTATACCGGGGAGCTGTTTTTT,CARQTGGYTGELFF
TRBD2,NA,TRBV7-3,TRBJ2-1,TGTGCCAGCAGCTTATGGGCCGGGACTAGTTACAATGAGCAGTTCTTC,CASSLWAGTSYNEQFF
NA,NA,TRBV7-3,TRBJ2-5,TGTGCCAGCAGCCCAGAGACCCAGTACTTC,CASSPETQYF
NA,NA,TRBV5-4,TRBJ1-1,TGTGCCAGCAGCTTCTTTGATATGAACACTGAAGCTTTCTTT,CASSFFDMNTEAFF
NA,once,TRBV7-9,TRBJ2-1,TGTGCCAGCAGCCCTCGGGACCGACGGGAGCAGTTCTTC,CASSPRDRREQFF
NA,NA,TRBV5-6,TRBJ2-7,TGTGCCAGCAGCTTAAATCGAAGGGGGGAGTTTTTC,CASSLNRRGEFF
TRBD1,NA,TRBV28,TRBJ1-1,TGTGCCAGCAGCCGCCTCCTTCCGGGACAGGGAGGGAACACTGAAGCTTTCTTT,CASSRLLPGQGGNTEAFF
NA,NA,TRBV28,TRBJ2-6,TGTGCCAGCAGTATAATGTGCTTGACACAAAGTCGGGCCAACGTCCTGACTTTC,CASSIMCLTQSRANVLTF
TRBD2,once,TRBV19,TRBJ2-2,TGTGCCAGTAGTGACCGATGGCTAGCGGGGGCCGGGGAGCTGTTTTTT,CASSDRWLAGAGELFF
NA,NA,TRBV6-1,TRBJ1-1,TGTGCCAGCAGACGGATGAACACTGAAGCTTTCTTT,CASRRMNTEAFF
TRBD1,NA,TRBV5-1,TRBJ2-7,TGCGCCAGCAGACCCCAGGGGGCCCACGCCGAGCAGTACTTC,CASRPQGAHAEQYF
TRBD2,NA,TRBV28,TRBJ2-5,TGTGCCAGCAGCCCCTCCGGGACTACCAAAGAGACCCAGTACTTC,CASSPSGTTKETQYF
TRBD2,once,TRBV5-1,TRBJ2-5,TGCGCCAGCAGGAGAAATCAGGGAGGGGAGACCCAGTACTTC,CASRRNQGGETQYF
TRBD2,NA,TRBV6-4,TRBJ2-1,TGTGCCAGCAGTGACTCTAGCGGGAGTTACAATGAGCAGTTCTTC,CASSDSSGSYNEQFF
TRBD1,NA,TRBV28,TRBJ1-2,TGTGCCAGCAGTGCCCCGACGGGACAGAACTATGGCTACACCTTC,CASSAPTGQNYGYTF
NA,NA,TRBV6-5,TRBJ1-4,TGTGCCAGCAGTCTAGTCCCCGGGACCGAAAAACTGTTTTTT,CASSLVPGTEKLFF
NA,NA,TRBV7-2,TRBJ2-3,TGTGCCAGCAGCACGGCCTTACGAGATACGCAGTATTTT,CASSTALRDTQYF
TRBD2,NA,TRBV18,TRBJ2-5,TGTGCCAGCTCACCAGGGCTAGCGGGACTCGCCCAGTACTTC,CASSPGLAGLAQYF
NA,NA,TRBV7-6,TRBJ2-7,TGTGCCAGCAGCCGGACTTCTGCGGGAACGCTACGCGAGCAGTACTTC,CASSRTSAGTLREQYF
TRBD1,NA,TRBV18,TRBJ2-7,TGTGCCAGCTCACCAGGGACAGGAGGGAGCTACGAGCAGTACTTC,CASSPGTGGSYEQYF
NA,large,TRBV19,TRBJ2-3,TGTGCCAGTAGTATAGGATGGGATACGCAGTATTTT,CASSIGWDTQYF
NA,few,TRBV30,TRBJ1-5,TGTGCCTGGACGGGAGACGGTGGGTTCAATCAGCCCCAGCATTTT,CAWTGDGGFNQPQHF
NA,NA,TRBV2,TRBJ2-1,TGTGCCAGCAGTGGAGGCAGATGGGTAGATGAGCAGTTCTTC,CASSGGRWVDEQFF
NA,few,TRBV6-6,TRBJ1-2,TGTGCCAGCAGTTACTCACAGCAAGCTAACTATGGCTACACCTTC,CASSYSQQANYGYTF
NA,few,TRBV27,TRBJ1-5,TGTGCCAGCAGCCCAGGGGTTGGGGGCAATCAGCCCCAGCATTTT,CASSPGVGGNQPQHF
NA,NA,TRBV5-4,TRBJ2-3,TGTGCCAGCAGCATCCGCCTGGCGGGGCTTGCCACAGATACGCAGTATTTT,CASSIRLAGLATDTQYF
NA,NA,TRBV5-1,TRBJ1-1,TGCGCCAGCAGCTTGTCCGGACTCCTTACTGAAGCTTTCTTT,CASSLSGLLTEAFF
TRBD2,once,TRBV7-2,TRBJ2-1,TGTGCCAGCAGCCCTAGGCCTAGCGGGAGTTCTAATGAGCAGTTCTTC,CASSPRPSGSSNEQFF
NA,NA,TRBV28,TRBJ2-3,TGTGCCAGCAGTTTTGTGGGGCCGTTAAATACGCAGTATTTT,CASSFVGPLNTQYF
NA,few,TRBV6-5,TRBJ1-4,TGTGCCAGCAGTTACGACAGTACTAATGAAAAACTGTTTTTT,CASSYDSTNEKLFF
NA,NA,TRBV28,TRBJ2-7,TGTGCCAGCAGTTTGGGGGCCTCCTACGAGCAGTACTTC,CASSLGASYEQYF
NA,NA,TRBV5-1,TRBJ1-2,TGCGCCAGCAGCTTGGACCAGTGGGGCTACACCTTC,CASSLDQWGYTF
TRBD2,NA,TRBV5-1,TRBJ2-7,TGCGCCAGCAGCGGGGTGGGGCAGCTCTCGAGGACTAGCCCCGGCGAGCAGTACTTC,CASSGVGQLSRTSPGEQYF
NA,NA,TRBV18,TRBJ1-1,TGTGCCAGCTCACCATGGCAGAGGAACACTGAAGCTTTCTTT,CASSPWQRNTEAFF
NA,once,TRBV28,TRBJ2-7,TGTGCCAGCAGGTTATCAACAGGTCAGGCGTTCGAGCAGTACTTC,CASRLSTGQAFEQYF
NA,NA,TRBV19,TRBJ1-1,TGTGCCAGTAGTGGGATCGGCAACACTGAAGCTTTCTTT,CASSGIGNTEAFF